What follows describes a single T cell receptor beta chain. In the study's own analysis: Reference gene primer amplification gave estimated nucleated cell counts. Generated by immunoSEQ multiplex PCR, the TCRdb table keeps only in-frame clones and is missing some. V and J calls and clone size are as listed in that table; D and trimming were resolved from the DNA. The data contain more than 50,000 clones, 65% to 80% of them singletons. The record originates from a study of blood T cell repertoires in COVID-19. In the study overall: Nucleic acid was either cDNA or gDNA, and it came from T cells, B-cell-depleted T cells, or PBMCs.

Trimming pared 0 bases from V and 9 bases from J, leaving 12 bases between. CDR1 MRHNA and CDR2 SNTAGT come from the germline V gene. The CDR3 runs to 15 residues. V is TRBV6-4 and J is TRBJ1-6; D not resolved. Sequencing was done on a sample of peripheral blood. The TCR comes from a man between 65 and 85 years old with active or convalescent COVID-19. CDR3 region: CASSDSIDWSSPLHF. DNA of the CDR3: TGTGCCAGCAGTGACTCGATCGACTGGAGTTCACCCCTCCACTTT.